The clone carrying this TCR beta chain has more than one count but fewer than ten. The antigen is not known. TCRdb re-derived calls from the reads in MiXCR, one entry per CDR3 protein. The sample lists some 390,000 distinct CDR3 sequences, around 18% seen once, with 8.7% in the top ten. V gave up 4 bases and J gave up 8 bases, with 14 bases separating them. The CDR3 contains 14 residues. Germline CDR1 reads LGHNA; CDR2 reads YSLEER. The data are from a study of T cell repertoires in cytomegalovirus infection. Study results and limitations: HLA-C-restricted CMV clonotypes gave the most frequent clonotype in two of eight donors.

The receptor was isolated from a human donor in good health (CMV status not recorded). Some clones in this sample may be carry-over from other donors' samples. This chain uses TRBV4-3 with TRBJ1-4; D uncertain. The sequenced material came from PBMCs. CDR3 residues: CASSPTVRTEKLFF. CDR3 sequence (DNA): TGCGCCAGCAGCCCCACCGTCAGGACCGAAAAACTGTTTTTT.